What follows are 17 T cell receptor beta chains derived from one specimen sequenced in a study of identical twins. TCRdb recomputed calls from the 5' RACE reads with MiXCR, one row per CDR3 protein. Among 280,000 or so distinct CDR3 sequences, roughly 8.6% were seen once, and the ten largest hold roughly 2%. The same specimen was also included in a second study, on yellow fever vaccine responses in identical twins.

Sequenced input: memory (CD45RO+) T cells sorted from blood. Receptor source: a young woman in good health.

This clonotype was seen at least ten times. Mismatch with germline at one junction end may stem from a read error. The chain uses TRBV7-9 and TRBJ1-1; TRBD1 is a possible D gene (6 bases). The V gene's germline CDR1 is SEHNR and CDR2 FQNEAQ (reference sequence). CDR3 length equals 12 residues. CDR3 amino acids: CASSPGQTEAFF. The CDR3 nucleotides are TGTGCCAGCAGCCCCGGACAGACTGAGGCTTTCTTT.

The chain links TRBV7-9 to TRBJ1-2; 8 nucleotides line up with TRBD1. Germline CDR1 reads SEHNR; CDR2 reads FQNEAQ (reference sequence). J gave up 7 bases and V 1 base, and 5 bases lay outside the gene matches. The CDR3 consists of 14 residues. Here the CDR3 reads CASSLESGGIGYTF. As DNA, the CDR3 is TGTGCCAGCAGCTTAGAATCAGGGGGCATTGGCTACACCTTC.

In this sample, this clonotype turned up many times. The rearrangement uses TRBV12-3 or TRBV12-4 and TRBJ1-5; D gene uncertain. Deletions cut 3 bases from V and 11 bases from J, with 8 bases between. CDR3 length equals 11 residues. In DNA, the CDR3 is TGTGCCAGCAGTTTTGGATACTCCCAGCATTTT. Protein product: CASSFGYSQHF.

This clonotype was picked up a small number of times. In DNA form, the CDR3 reads TGCGCCAGCAGCCAAGGCCAGCACCATAATTCACCCCTCCACTTT. This codes for CASSQGQHHNSPLHF. This rearrangement joins TRBV4-1 to TRBJ1-6; D remains ambiguous. The V end was cut by 1 base, the J end by 5 bases, with 9 bases between. Germline CDR1 and CDR2: MGHRA and YSYEKL. The CDR3 spans 15 residues.

This chain joins TRBV9 and TRBJ2-1; 10 bases align to TRBD2. V lost 4 bases, J lost 8 bases, and 18 bases stayed unmatched. CDR1 is SGDLS and CDR2 is YYNGEE in the germline V gene. This CDR3 is 18 amino acids long. In DNA form, the CDR3 reads TGTGCCAGCAGCCCTCCAATATCTCGGAGCGGGGGGGCCCATGAGCAGTTCTTC. It translates to CASSPPISRSGGAHEQFF.

This clonotype was picked up many times. J is TRBJ2-5 and V is TRBV3-1; D gene uncertain. The ends were cut back, 0 bases at V and 6 bases at J, with 5 bases in the middle. The CDR3 contains 12 residues. CDR1 and CDR2 (germline): LGHDT, YNNKEL (reference sequence). In DNA, the CDR3 is TGTGCCAGCAGCCAAGATCGGAAGACCCAGTACTTC. Amino acids: CASSQDRKTQYF.

The rearrangement links TRBV15 to TRBJ2-6, with no clear D. This CDR3 spans 15 amino acids. CDR1 is LNHNV and CDR2 is YYDKDF in the germline V gene (reference sequence). Trimming removed 3 bases at V and 0 bases at J, with 6 bases between. CDR3 in DNA: TGTGCCACCAGCAGGGAAGGCTCTGGGGCCAACGTCCTGACTTTC. This codes for CATSREGSGANVLTF. Based on the CDR3 plus reference TRBV15 and TRBJ2-6, the full variable domain is DAMVIQNPRYQVTQFGKPVTLSCSQTLNHNVMYWYQQKSSQAPKLLFHYYDKDFNNEADTPDNFQSRRPNTSFCFLDIRSPGLGDTAMYLCATSREGSGANVLTFGAGSRLTVL.

This clonotype was observed a handful of times. V usage is TRBV5-6 and J usage is TRBJ2-7, with TRBD2 matching 8 bases. J lost 2 bases, V lost 2 bases, and 3 bases had no gene match. Germline CDR1 SGHDT, CDR2 YYEEEE. The CDR3 contains 14 residues. CDR3 loop: CASSLLAAPYEQYF. The CDR3 nucleotides read TGTGCCAGCAGCTTACTAGCGGCCCCCTACGAGCAGTACTTC.

The rearrangement joins TRBV6-5 to TRBJ2-7, with 9 bases fitting TRBD1. Germline CDR1 MNHEY, CDR2 SVGAGI. Trimming took 1 base from V and 6 from J; bases not matched to a gene: 7. The CDR3 is 15 residues long. CDR3 sequence: CASSYLRDRAAEQYF. The CDR3 DNA follows: TGTGCCAGCAGTTACTTGAGGGACAGGGCGGCCGAGCAGTACTTC.

This clonotype has ten or more counts. The chain couples TRBV12-3 or TRBV12-4 to TRBJ1-1; a possible D gene is TRBD1 (6 bases). V gave up 5 bases and J gave up 2 bases, with 15 bases separating them. This CDR3 region has 15 residues. CDR3 in DNA: TGTGCCAGCAGTAGCACAGGGTGGAGAAACACTGAAGCTTTCTTT. Encoded protein: CASSSTGWRNTEAFF.

This clonotype appeared many times. The chain recombines TRBV10-3 with TRBJ1-1; D is uncertain. The CDR3 has 16 residues. CDR1 is ENHRY and CDR2 is SYGVKD in the germline V gene. V was pared by 6 bases and J by 0 bases, with 17 bases between. CDR3 amino acids: CAISDGRTDMNTEAFF. CDR3 DNA: TGTGCCATCAGCGATGGGCGGACCGATATGAACACTGAAGCTTTCTTT.

This clonotype appeared a few times. The chain carries TRBV3-1 and TRBJ1-3; 8 bases map to TRBD1. In germline, CDR1 is LGHDT, CDR2 YNNKEL (reference sequence). V dropped 1 base and J dropped 3; count of bases not matched to a gene: 2. The CDR3 contains 15 residues. As DNA, the CDR3 is TGTGCCAGCAGCCAAGCAGGGGGCGGTGGAAACACCATATATTTT. Residues: CASSQAGGGGNTIYF.

This chain's CDR3 is CASSDLGRPSYEQYF. In DNA form, the CDR3 reads TGTGCCAGCAGTGATTTAGGGCGACCCTCCTACGAGCAGTACTTC. The chain combines TRBV6-1 with TRBJ2-7; no firm D call. CDR1 and CDR2 from the germline V gene are MNHNS and SASEGT. Trimming removed 3 bases from V and 0 bases from J, with 12 bases in between. The CDR3 consists of 15 residues.

The CDR3 region is CASRQESVLSGANVLTF. The CDR3 DNA sequence: TGTGCCAGCAGACAGGAATCCGTCCTCTCTGGGGCCAACGTCCTGACTTTC. V gene TRBV2 combines with J gene TRBJ2-6; possibly TRBD1 for D (5 bases). CDR3 length: 17 residues. CDR1 and CDR2 (germline): SNHLY, FYNNEI. Deletions cut 6 bases from V and 0 bases from J, with 15 bases between.

The chain carries TRBV28 and TRBJ2-5, with 8 bases that match TRBD2. Unmatched junction bases numbered 1, after V lost 5 bases and J lost 2 bases. CDR3 length: 13 amino acids. CDR1 MDHEN and CDR2 SYDVKM come from the germline V gene. CDR3 loop: CASSIAGQETQYF. CDR3 nucleotides: TGTGCCAGCAGTATAGCGGGACAAGAGACCCAGTACTTC.

The genes are TRBV5-5 and TRBJ1-5, with 7 bases aligning to TRBD1. The trim removed 0 bases at V and 6 bases at J, leaving 6 bases unmatched. Germline loops: CDR1 SGHKS, CDR2 YYEKEE (reference sequence). This CDR3 comprises 15 residues. CDR3 loop: CASSLGQGFGQPQHF. In DNA form, the CDR3 reads TGTGCCAGCAGCTTGGGACAGGGTTTTGGTCAGCCCCAGCATTTT.

This clonotype was recorded many times. The chain recombines TRBV5-1 with TRBJ2-3; D perhaps matches TRBD2 (6 bases). Trimming shortened V by 2 bases and J by 1 base, and 14 bases separated the two germline ends. Germline CDR1 and CDR2: SGHRS and YFSETQ. The CDR3 contains 16 residues. CDR3 amino acids: CASSFRGGGRTDTQYF. CDR3 DNA: TGCGCCAGCAGCTTCCGGGGAGGTGGCCGCACAGATACGCAGTATTTT.